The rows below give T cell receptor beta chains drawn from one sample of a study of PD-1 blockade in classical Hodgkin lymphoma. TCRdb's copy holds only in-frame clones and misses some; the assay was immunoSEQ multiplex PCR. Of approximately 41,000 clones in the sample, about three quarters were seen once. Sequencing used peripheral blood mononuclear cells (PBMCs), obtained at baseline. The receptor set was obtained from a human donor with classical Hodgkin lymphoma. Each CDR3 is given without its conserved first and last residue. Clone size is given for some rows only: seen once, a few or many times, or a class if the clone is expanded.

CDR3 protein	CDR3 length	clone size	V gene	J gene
ASSPSPQPATQY	12	NA	TRBV19	TRBJ2-3
ASSPRGGGSETQY	13	NA	TRBV7-9	TRBJ2-5
ASSLDRGNYNSPLH	14	NA	TRBV7-8	TRBJ1-6
ASSMNRGPDTQY	12	NA	TRBV19	TRBJ2-3
ASSTGFGTEAF	11	NA	TRBV5-6	TRBJ1-1
ASSGTSGGGDTQY	13	NA	TRBV2	TRBJ2-3
ASSLVQGWPDTQY	13	NA	TRBV7-2	TRBJ2-3
ASSQAGTTQETQY	13	NA	TRBV4-1	TRBJ2-5
ASSTPNSGNTIY	12	NA	TRBV5-6	TRBJ1-3
SATGWLATGNTIY	13	NA	TRBV29-1	TRBJ1-3
ASSSSRGATDTQY	13	NA	TRBV2	TRBJ2-3
ASSGRTGPNEKLF	13	once	TRBV6-1	TRBJ1-4
ASSLTGAPYEQY	12	NA	TRBV7-6	TRBJ2-7
ASSLELGGRTNEKLF	15	NA	TRBV11-2	TRBJ1-4
ASSQGGGTYEQY	12	NA	TRBV4-1	TRBJ2-7
ASSDFGVSYEQY	12	NA	TRBV19	TRBJ2-7
ASSEPGRGRGYT	12	NA	TRBV25-1	TRBJ1-2
ASSLGPPGGTDTQY	14	NA	TRBV5-6	TRBJ2-3
ASSFGQGTGELF	12	NA	TRBV6-5	TRBJ2-2
ASSRTGFTEAF	11	NA	TRBV7-3	TRBJ1-1
ASSRDRGNDQPQH	13	NA	TRBV7-2	TRBJ1-5
AISETAGRATEAF	13	NA	TRBV10-3	TRBJ1-1
AIRDRATYEQY	11	NA	TRBV10-3	TRBJ2-7
ASSLRVAGGQETQY	14	once	TRBV7-9	TRBJ2-5
ASSSGPARSRMDEQF	15	once	TRBV7-7	TRBJ2-1
ASRARDSQNEKLF	13	few	TRBV19	TRBJ1-4
SAGLGETQY	9	NA	TRBV29-1	TRBJ2-5
ASSGQLNTEAF	11	NA	TRBV18	TRBJ1-1
ASTNYRSNEQF	11	NA	TRBV7-2	TRBJ2-1
ASSQGWLAGEPSYNEQF	17	NA	TRBV4-3	TRBJ2-1
ASSLGDLSGANVLT	14	few	TRBV5-1	TRBJ2-6
AIVSEGTGNTIY	12	NA	TRBV2	TRBJ1-3
ASSQDLRGADTQY	13	NA	TRBV4-3	TRBJ2-3
ATSRDHRGTGELF	13	NA	TRBV15	TRBJ2-2
ASSDRGINYGYT	12	NA	TRBV10-3	TRBJ1-2
ASSENGARRHNEQF	14	NA	TRBV6-1	TRBJ2-1
ASSLVASGGETQY	13	NA	TRBV11-2	TRBJ2-5
ASRAHPNTEAF	11	few	TRBV7-2	TRBJ1-1
ASSPNQEANYGYT	13	NA	TRBV18	TRBJ1-2